Following are 17 T cell receptor beta chains from one sample sequenced in a study of breast tumors, draining lymph nodes, adjacent tissues. Samples came from axillary lymph nodes draining the breast cancer. One entry per CDR3 protein results from TCRdb running MiXCR on the multiplex PCR reads. This sample yields 130,000 or so distinct CDR3 sequences, of which approximately 22% are seen a single time; about 2.2% belongs to the top ten. Sequenced: axillary lymph node tissue. The origin of the receptors is a female donor with breast cancer. Some clones in this sample may be carry-over from other donors' samples.

This clonotype showed up many times. J is TRBJ1-4 and V is TRBV20-1; D is possibly TRBD1 (6 bases). The CDR3 sequence is 14 residues long. Germline values: CDR1 DFQATT, CDR2 SNEGSKA (reference sequence). Trimming shortened V by 6 bases and J by 10 bases, and 21 bases separated the two germline ends. CDR3 amino acids: CSAPRAGVERKLFF. The CDR3 DNA sequence: TGCAGTGCGCCGAGGGCAGGGGTGGAAAGAAAACTGTTTTTT.

This clonotype was counted at least ten times. V gene TRBV5-1 combines with J gene TRBJ1-4, with D perhaps matching TRBD1 (6 bases). V lost 4 bases and J 10 bases, leaving 17 bases between the germline ends. Germline-derived CDR1 and CDR2 are SGHRS and YFSETQ. The CDR3 spans 14 residues. CDR3 in amino acids: CASSPGTSQGKLFF. DNA for the CDR3: TGCGCCAGCAGCCCCGGGACAAGCCAAGGAAAACTGTTTTTT.

This clonotype was recorded at least ten times. V and J are TRBV7-3 and TRBJ2-1; 11 nucleotides match TRBD1. Germline lookup yields CDR1 SGHTA and CDR2 FQGTGA. Trimming cost V 8 bases and J 7 bases; bases outside gene matches: 7. This CDR3 is 14 amino acids long. The DNA for the CDR3 is TGTGCCAGCGGCCGGGACAGGGGGGAAAATGAGCAGTTCTTC. This encodes CASGRDRGENEQFF.

As to this clonotype: Just one base apart from a much larger clone, this may be a read error. CDR3 nucleotides: TGTGCCCGGAGTAGGGTGACACTCCAGGACGAGCAGTACTTC. Amino acids: CARSRVTLQDEQYF. This sequence joins TRBV30 and TRBJ2-7, with D uncertain. Germline V gene data show CDR1 as GTSNPN and CDR2 as SVGIG (reference sequence). The length of the CDR3 is 14 residues. Together with reference TRBV30 and TRBJ2-7, the CDR3 gives the full variable domain: SQTIHQWPATLVQPVGSPLSLECTVEGTSNPNLYWYRQAAGRGLQLLFYSVGIGQISSEVPQNLSASRPQDRQFILSSKKLLLSDSGFYLCARSRVTLQDEQYFGPGTRLTVT.

About this clonotype: The conserved phenylalanine or tryptophan is not found at the CDR3 terminus, so this likely reflects a read error. The chain joins TRBV18 to TRBJ1-2; D is perhaps TRBD1 (5 bases). V was trimmed by 8 bases and J by 5 bases, leaving 18 bases between them. The CDR3 sequence is 14 residues long. Germline-derived CDR1 and CDR2 are KGHSH and LQKENI. In DNA form, the CDR3 reads TGTGCCAGCGCCTCACAGGTTAACCTTTATGGCTACACCTCC. The encoded protein is CASASQVNLYGYTS.

As regards this clonotype: One base away lies a much larger clone, so this may be a sequencing read error. The chain recombines TRBV3-1 with TRBJ1-5, with D possibly TRBD1 on 5 matching bases. The V gene's germline CDR1 is LGHDT and CDR2 YNNKEL (reference sequence). Trimming took off 2 bases at V and 6 bases at J, with 14 bases between the two ends. CDR3 length equals 15 residues. CDR3 sequence: CASSQRIGEGQPQHF. CDR3 nucleotides: TGTGCCAGCAGCCAACGGATAGGGGAAGGTCAGCCCCAGCATTTT.

Notes on this clonotype: A read error may be the cause here, since a much bigger clone is one base away. The chain links TRBV2 to TRBJ2-1, with 8 bases lining up with TRBD2. The germline V gene has CDR1 SNHLY and CDR2 FYNNEI. The CDR3 covers 16 residues. The J segment lost 5 bases and the V segment lost 7 bases, leaving 13 bases of the junction unmatched. The CDR3 is CASNATAGLVNNEQFF. CDR3 DNA: TGTGCCAGCAATGCGACCGCGGGACTAGTTAACAATGAGCAGTTCTTC.

The V call is TRBV7-9, the J call TRBJ1-2, with 11 bases matching TRBD1. The CDR3 totals 14 residues. The germline V gene has CDR1 SEHNR and CDR2 FQNEAQ (reference sequence). Trimming at V came to 5 bases and at J to 7 bases, leaving 6 bases not matched to a gene. The CDR3 spells CASSQGQGAIGYTF. CDR3 DNA: TGTGCCAGCAGCCAAGGACAGGGGGCAATTGGCTACACCTTC.

At least ten counts were recorded for this clonotype. This chain connects TRBV30 to TRBJ2-3; 7 nucleotides line up with TRBD2. The CDR3 is made up of 13 amino acids. With V trimmed by 5 bases and J by 5 bases, 7 bases remained unmatched. The germline V gene encodes CDR1 GTSNPN and CDR2 SVGIG (reference sequence). The CDR3, as DNA: TGTGCCTGGGGGGAGGGAGTTGAAGATACGCAGTATTTT. Translation: CAWGEGVEDTQYF.

This clonotype was counted at least ten times. The rearrangement links TRBV11-2 to TRBJ2-1; TRBD2 matches 8 bases. J was trimmed by 4 bases and V by 5 bases; bases with no gene match: 7. The CDR3 runs 15 residues. The germline CDR1 and CDR2 sequences are SGHAT and FQNNGV. The chain's CDR3 is CASSISSGAYNEQFF. The CDR3 region has the DNA TGTGCCAGCAGCATAAGTAGCGGGGCTTACAATGAGCAGTTCTTC.

This clonotype was recorded many times. V is TRBV28 and J is TRBJ1-4; TRBD1 is a possible D gene (5 bases). V dropped 6 bases and J dropped 0 bases, with 14 bases sitting between them. Germline V CDR1 and CDR2: MDHEN, SYDVKM. The CDR3 extends over 16 amino acids. The CDR3 is CASSPGTSTTNEKLFF. CDR3 coding DNA: TGTGCCAGCAGCCCCGGGACGTCGACAACTAATGAAAAACTGTTTTTT.

A note on this clonotype: One base away lies a much larger clone, so this may be a sequencing read error. For the CDR3, the DNA is TGTGCCAGCAGTTACAGGGGCAGGGGATCCTACGAGCAGTACTTC. This gives the protein CASSYRGRGSYEQYF. The V gene is TRBV6-5, the J gene TRBJ2-7, with a possible D match to TRBD1 (6 bases). Germline V CDR1 and CDR2: MNHEY, SVGAGI. This CDR3 region has 15 residues. Trimming took 2 bases from V and 1 from J, leaving 12 bases between them.

This clonotype was picked up many times. The rearrangement uses TRBV5-5 and TRBJ1-6; D not certain. The CDR3 contains 15 residues. V gave up 7 bases and J gave up 7 bases, with 18 bases separating them. The germline V gene encodes CDR1 SGHKS and CDR2 YYEKEE (reference sequence). The CDR3 loop reads CASSPTVSPNSPLHF. CDR3 in DNA: TGTGCCAGCTCCCCAACAGTCTCCCCCAATTCACCCCTCCACTTT. Using reference TRBV5-5 and TRBJ1-6 for the parts outside the CDR3, the full variable domain is DAGVTQSPTHLIKTRGQQVTLRCSPISGHKSVSWYQQVLGQGPQFIFQYYEKEERGRGNFPDRFSARQFPNYSSELNVNALLLGDSALYLCASSPTVSPNSPLHFGNGTRLTVT.

The chain combines TRBV5-1 with TRBJ2-7; D uncertain. The CDR3 totals 15 residues. V was pared by 0 bases and J by 3 bases, with 13 bases between. In germline, CDR1 is SGHRS, CDR2 YFSETQ. CDR3 sequence reads: CASSLDGITRYEQYF. The DNA of the CDR3 is TGCGCCAGCAGCTTGGATGGGATTACTCGCTACGAGCAGTACTTC.

In this sample, this clonotype turned up many times. V is TRBV7-9 and J is TRBJ2-7, with 12 bases matching TRBD2. Germline assignment: CDR1 SEHNR and CDR2 FQNEAQ (reference sequence). Trimming took 3 bases from V and 4 from J; bases not matched to a gene: 1. The CDR3 runs 14 residues. The CDR3 is CASSFGLAGYEQYF. CDR3 sequence (DNA): TGTGCCAGCAGCTTTGGACTAGCGGGATACGAGCAGTACTTC.

This clonotype was seen many times. CDR3 nucleotides: TGTGCCAGCTCACCAAGCGCCTCGGGACAATTGAATGAAAAACTGTTTTTT. Translated, it gives CASSPSASGQLNEKLFF. The genes are TRBV18 and TRBJ1-4; possible D gene TRBD1, 6 bases. CDR1 and CDR2 from the germline V gene are KGHSH and LQKENI. The CDR3 sequence is 17 residues long. V gave up 2 bases and J gave up 5 bases, with 18 bases separating them.

This clonotype was detected ten times or more. The chain uses TRBV7-8 and TRBJ1-6, with 7 bases lining up with TRBD1. CDR1 is SGHVS and CDR2 is FQNEAQ in the germline V gene. CDR3 size: 14 residues. After removal of 4 bases from V and 8 bases from J, the junction contained 5 bases not matched to a gene. The chain's CDR3 is CASSSGGVDSPLHF. DNA of the CDR3: TGTGCCAGCAGCTCAGGGGGAGTCGATTCACCCCTCCACTTT.